The sequence of this T cell receptor (beta chain) was determined in a study of OX40 agonist ivuxolimab in advanced cancers. Using immunoSEQ multiplex PCR, the repertoire was profiled, and TCRdb retains in-frame clones only, with some absent. The sample has approximately 40,000 clones, about 91% seen once; the top ten hold around 23%. Germline V gene lookup returns CDR1 SSHAT and CDR2 FNYEAQ (reference sequence). The CDR3 runs 15 residues. Concerning this clone itself: One junction end disagrees with the germline gene, perhaps due to a read error.

The sequence came from an adult with an advanced solid tumor such as melanoma, head and neck, liver or kidney cancer. The sample consisted of CD4+ or CD8+ T cells sorted from blood, taken in a trial of the OX40 agonist ivuxolimab. This chain joins TRBV7-7 and TRBJ2-3; no definite D call. Here the CDR3 reads CASSVTLEPTDTQYF. DNA for the CDR3: TGTGCTAGCAGCGTCACTCTGGAGCCAACAGATACGCAGTATTTT.